The next 19 T cell receptor beta chains were all read from a single sample in a study of shared clonotypes between healthy human individuals. Profiled with immunoSEQ multiplex PCR; TCRdb holds only in-frame clones, not every one. Among 950,000 to 1,100,000 clones listed, approximately 78% were seen once. The sequenced material came from memory CD4+ T cells from PBMCs. As for subset: CD45RA-negative fraction. These receptors were taken from a man between 18 and 35 years old in good health. Some clones in this sample may be carry-over from other donors' samples.

The chain has TRBV30 and TRBJ2-3, with D perhaps matching TRBD2 (7 bases). This CDR3 is built from 15 residues. V shed 2 bases and J shed 6 bases, with 18 bases lying between them. CDR1 is GTSNPN, CDR2 SVGIG, per germline (reference sequence). DNA for the CDR3: TGTGCCTGGAGTTCGGGACGGGGGGCGTTTGATACGCAGTATTTT. Protein: CAWSSGRGAFDTQYF.

On this clone: The same CDR3 is also encoded by other DNA sequences in this sample. The chain links TRBV5-1 to TRBJ2-1, with 9 bases fitting TRBD2. With V trimmed by 0 bases and J by 3 bases, 1 base remained unmatched. Germline lookup yields CDR1 SGHRS and CDR2 YFSETQ. CDR3 size: 15 residues. Here the CDR3 reads CASSLELAGYNEQFF. CDR3 nucleotide sequence: TGCGCCAGCAGCTTGGAACTAGCGGGCTACAATGAGCAGTTCTTC.

This clone was recorded only once. This chain uses TRBV7-9 with TRBJ2-7, with D possibly being TRBD1 or TRBD2 (5 bases each). CDR3 length equals 15 residues. V was clipped by 1 base and J by 2 bases, with 12 bases between them. CDR1 is SEHNR and CDR2 is FQNEAQ in the germline V gene (reference sequence). The CDR3 loop reads CASSLGGGKAYEQYF. The CDR3 nucleotides are TGTGCCAGCAGCTTAGGTGGGGGTAAAGCCTACGAGCAGTACTTC.

V and J are TRBV29-1 and TRBJ2-7; D is uncertain. Looked up from germline, CDR1 is SQVTM and CDR2 is ANQGSEA. V was trimmed by 4 bases and J by 9 bases, leaving 16 bases between them. This CDR3 spans 12 amino acids. CDR3 in DNA: TGCAGCGTTGTCACCGCCAGCGACGGGCAGTACTTC. Residues: CSVVTASDGQYF.

This clone has a count of ten or more. The J gene is TRBJ1-4, the V gene TRBV7-9; no firm D call. CDR3 length: 14 amino acids. V lost 5 bases and J lost 1, with 8 bases in between. Germline-derived CDR1 and CDR2 are SEHNR and FQNEAQ (reference sequence). The CDR3 sequence is CASSNTQTNEKLFF. The CDR3 DNA sequence: TGTGCCAGCAGCAACACCCAAACTAATGAAAAACTGTTTTTT.

The genes are TRBV19 and TRBJ2-5; TRBD1 might be the D (6 bases). The V gene's germline CDR1 is LNHDA and CDR2 SQIVND (reference sequence). The CDR3 consists of 17 residues. Trimming stripped 9 bases from V and 4 bases from J, with 27 bases between. The CDR3 region has the DNA TGTGCCAGGACCTCGAAAGGGACACCGAATTACCTAGAGACCCAGTACTTC. The encoded protein is CARTSKGTPNYLETQYF.

The rearrangement uses TRBV6-1 and TRBJ2-7; D is perhaps TRBD2 (6 bases). Trimming removed 7 bases from V and 0 bases from J, with 13 bases in between. Germline loops: CDR1 MNHNS, CDR2 SASEGT. CDR3 length: 14 amino acids. The CDR3 region has the DNA TGTGCCAGCAAGCAGGGACTGAGCTCCTACGAGCAGTACTTC. Translated, it gives CASKQGLSSYEQYF.

Concerning this clone: Distinct nucleotide sequences in the sample also encode this CDR3. The CDR3 spells CASSVGGDYGYTF. For the CDR3, the DNA is TGTGCCAGCAGCGTTGGGGGGGACTATGGCTACACCTTC. The gene calls are TRBV9 and TRBJ1-2; D is possibly TRBD1 (5 bases). The CDR3 covers 13 residues. Germline assignment: CDR1 SGDLS and CDR2 YYNGEE. Trimming took off 2 bases at V and 3 bases at J, with 8 bases between the two ends.

The chain recombines TRBV29-1 with TRBJ2-5, with D perhaps matching TRBD1 or TRBD2 (5 bases each). Gene TRBJ2-7 matches the end of the DNA better, so the J call may be wrong. The CDR3 contains 11 residues. Per germline, CDR1 SQVTM and CDR2 ANQGSEA. In nucleotides, the CDR3 is TGCAGCGGCGGACTTGGGGGCGAGCAGTACTTC. Translating it yields CSGGLGGEQYF.

The chain links TRBV9 to TRBJ2-3, with TRBD2 identical over 10 bases. The germline CDR1 and CDR2 sequences are SGDLS and YYNGEE. Trimming cost V 2 bases and J 3 bases; bases outside gene matches: 9. The CDR3 covers 17 residues. The CDR3 is CASSVGSSGSRTDTQYF. The CDR3 DNA follows: TGTGCCAGCAGCGTGGGGTCTAGCGGGAGTCGGACAGATACGCAGTATTTT.

V gene TRBV19 combines with J gene TRBJ1-4, with TRBD1 as a possible D gene (5 bases). This CDR3 contains 14 residues. V lost 5 bases to trimming and J lost 2 bases, with 9 bases between them. The germline gives CDR1 LNHDA, CDR2 SQIVND (reference sequence). CDR3 nucleotides: TGTGCCAGTAGTTGGAGGGGCACTAATGAAAAACTGTTTTTT. Translating gives CASSWRGTNEKLFF.

This rearrangement joins TRBV18 to TRBJ2-2, with D uncertain. Trimming removed 3 bases at V and 3 bases at J, with 23 bases between. CDR3 length: 19 amino acids. The V gene's germline CDR1 is KGHSH and CDR2 LQKENI. For the CDR3, the DNA is TGTGCCAGCTCACCTGTTTTTATAATCGCGACACCAGACACCGGGGAGCTGTTTTTT. As protein: CASSPVFIIATPDTGELFF.

This clone was detected once. A read error likely explains this, since a far larger clone differs by one base. Here the CDR3 reads CAWDDRGYVYTF. The CDR3 DNA sequence: TGTGCCTGGGACGACAGGGGCTATGTCTACACCTTC. V and J are TRBV30 and TRBJ1-2, with 8 bases aligning to TRBD1. This CDR3 is 12 amino acids long. CDR1 is GTSNPN, CDR2 SVGIG, per germline (reference sequence).

CDR3 in amino acids: CSAVSGEQFF. CDR3 nucleotides: TGCAGCGCTGTTTCGGGGGAGCAGTTCTTC. The rearrangement joins TRBV29-1 to TRBJ2-1; D perhaps matches TRBD2 (5 bases). This CDR3 spans 10 amino acids. The ends were cut back, 7 bases at V and 10 bases at J, with 11 bases in the middle. CDR1 SQVTM and CDR2 ANQGSEA come from the germline V gene.

The rearrangement uses TRBV18 and TRBJ2-6, with D tentatively TRBD1 (5 bases). The CDR3 sequence is 16 residues long. Germline V CDR1 and CDR2: KGHSH, LQKENI. V lost 2 bases and J lost 2, with 10 bases in between. The CDR3 nucleotides read TGTGCCAGCTCACCAGTACAGACAGCTGGGGCCAACGTCCTGACTTTC. Protein sequence: CASSPVQTAGANVLTF.

This chain connects TRBV4-2 to TRBJ2-1, with TRBD2 identical over 7 bases. V gave up 8 bases and J gave up 6 bases; unmatched junction bases: 10. The CDR3 length is 14 residues. From germline, CDR1 is LGHNA and CDR2 YNFKEQ. DNA for the CDR3: TGTGCCAGCTCTCGGGAGGCGACTATCAATGAGCAGTTCTTC. Translating it yields CASSREATINEQFF.

This chain uses TRBV10-3 with TRBJ2-3; 7 bases are a match to TRBD1. Germline trimming cut 2 bases from V and 1 base from J; bases unmatched to any gene: 3. This CDR3 comprises 15 residues. CDR1 is ENHRY and CDR2 is SYGVKD in the germline V gene. The CDR3 region is CAISEQGTGTDTQYF. In DNA, the CDR3 is TGTGCCATCAGTGAGCAGGGGACAGGCACAGATACGCAGTATTTT.

As for this clone: This may be a read error: a much more frequent sequence differs by one nucleotide. Because it lacks the conserved phenylalanine or tryptophan at the end, this CDR3 is likely a read error. The gene calls are TRBV7-9 and TRBJ1-1; 8 bases are shared with TRBD1. This CDR3 has 14 residues. The germline CDR1 and CDR2 sequences are SEHNR and FQNEAQ (reference sequence). J lost 1 base, V lost 5 bases, and 3 bases had no gene match. CDR3 residues: CASSQGAKNTEAFL. CDR3 in DNA: TGTGCCAGCAGCCAGGGGGCCAAGAACACTGAAGCTTTCCTT.

This sequence joins TRBV6-1 and TRBJ2-1, with a possible D match to TRBD2 (6 bases). Trimming stripped 2 bases from V and 10 bases from J, with 21 bases between. The CDR3 totals 16 residues. CDR1 MNHNS and CDR2 SASEGT come from the germline V gene. CDR3: CASSEYSSGAIGEQFF. CDR3 sequence (DNA): TGTGCCAGCAGTGAATACTCCTCGGGAGCAATAGGCGAGCAGTTCTTC.